This TCR beta chain was sequenced during a study of shared clonotypes between healthy human individuals. Within Nashville, Tennessee resided all donors, each a Caucasian adult. V gave up 5 bases and J gave up 5 bases; unmatched junction bases: 9. The CDR3 is 16 amino acids. CDR1 is SEHNR and CDR2 is FQNEAQ in the germline V gene (reference sequence). Deep-level settings were used for running the assay. The authors' processing: Filtering was not the same, since immunoSEQ gave junction-only sequences without quality scores. Method: immunoSEQ multiplex PCR; TCRdb's copy keeps in-frame clones and lacks some. Clone size and the V and J calls come from that table; the DNA yielded D and trimming. The sample has 450,000 to 500,000 clones, 79% seen once.

The chain links TRBV7-9 to TRBJ2-7, with 13 bases lining up with TRBD2. This sequence originates from a woman in her thirties or forties in good health. Some clones in this sample may be carry-over from other donors' samples. What was sequenced was PBMCs. CDR3 DNA sequence: TGTGCCAGCAGCCTCTGGACTAGCGGGAGAATCCACGAGCAGTACTTC. Protein sequence: CASSLWTSGRIHEQYF.